Each of the 18 T cell receptor beta chains below was sequenced from the same sample in a study of T cell repertoires in cytomegalovirus infection. TCRdb used MiXCR to reprocess the reads, holding one entry per CDR3 protein. The repertoire has 510,000 or so distinct CDR3 sequences, about 26% of them found once; the top ten carry over 10%. The sample was PBMCs. Receptors were obtained from a human donor in good health (CMV status not recorded). Some clones in this sample may be carry-over from other donors' samples.

This clonotype has at least ten counts. The rearrangement joins TRBV6-5 to TRBJ2-1, with 7 bases identical to TRBD2. The CDR3 covers 15 residues. The germline V gene has CDR1 MNHEY and CDR2 SVGAGI. V shed 4 bases and J 8 bases; nucleotides not matched to a gene: 11. The CDR3 here is CASSSGGSGLHEQFF. CDR3 DNA: TGTGCCAGCAGTTCCGGGGGTAGCGGGTTGCATGAGCAGTTCTTC.

This rearrangement joins TRBV6-5 to TRBJ2-3; either TRBD1 or TRBD2 may fit D (5 bases each). With 3 bases removed from V and 2 bases from J, the gap between germline ends came to 12 bases. Germline assignment: CDR1 MNHEY and CDR2 SVGAGI. This CDR3 comprises 15 residues. The CDR3 sequence is CASSYKGRTTDTQYF. CDR3 coding DNA: TGTGCCAGCAGTTATAAGGGGAGAACCACAGATACGCAGTATTTT.

The V and J genes are TRBV27 and TRBJ2-1, with TRBD2 matching over 7 bases. This CDR3 is built from 14 residues. Germline lookup yields CDR1 MNHEY and CDR2 SMNVEV (reference sequence). V was pared by 7 bases and J by 0 bases, with 3 bases of the junction left unmatched. DNA for the CDR3: TGTGCCAGCATGGGCGGGAGCTCCTACAATGAGCAGTTCTTC. This gives the protein CASMGGSSYNEQFF.

The chain combines TRBV6-5 with TRBJ1-1; D remains unclear. V dropped 2 bases and J dropped 4 bases, with 17 bases sitting between them. Looked up from germline, CDR1 is MNHEY and CDR2 is SVGAGI. The CDR3 runs 16 residues. The DNA of the CDR3 is TGTGCCAGCAGTTACCGGACCCTCTCCTGGGGCACTGAAGCTTTCTTT. Amino acids: CASSYRTLSWGTEAFF.

The V gene is TRBV11-3, the J gene TRBJ2-3; 11 bases map to TRBD2. The germline V gene encodes CDR1 SGHNT and CDR2 YENEEA. Trimming cost V 4 bases and J 2 bases; bases outside gene matches: 5. The CDR3 covers 16 residues. The CDR3 sequence: CASSSRLAGTTDTQYF. CDR3 DNA sequence: TGTGCCAGCAGCTCCCGACTAGCGGGGACCACAGATACGCAGTATTTT.

This clonotype was observed at least ten times. This chain joins TRBV12-3 or TRBV12-4 and TRBJ1-2; a weak D match, TRBD1 (6 bases). The CDR3 consists of 13 residues. The V and J ends lost 6 bases and 4 bases respectively, with 12 bases between them. The CDR3 DNA follows: TGTGCCAGCAGCCTAACAGGGTTCTATGGCTACACCTTC. Encoded protein: CASSLTGFYGYTF.

This clonotype was detected ten times or more. V is TRBV7-2 and J is TRBJ2-1; 9 bases fit TRBD2. CDR1 is SGHTA and CDR2 is FQGNSA in the germline V gene. V trimming: 5 bases; J trimming: 7 bases; junction bases outside the gene matches: 3. This CDR3 is 13 amino acids long. The CDR3 nucleotides are TGTGCCAGCAGCGTGACTAGCGGTAATGAGCAGTTCTTC. This codes for CASSVTSGNEQFF.

The chain uses TRBV6-2 or TRBV6-3 and TRBJ2-7, with TRBD2 matching 7 bases. CDR3 length equals 14 residues. Germline lookup yields CDR1 MNHEY and CDR2 SVGEGT. Unmatched junction bases numbered 8, after V lost 2 bases and J lost 7 bases. CDR3 loop: CASSYAQVGGEQYV. In DNA form, the CDR3 reads TGTGCCAGCAGTTACGCACAGGTGGGAGGGGAGCAGTACGTC.

This clonotype was recorded many times. The rearrangement uses TRBV7-6 and TRBJ2-7; 8 nucleotides match TRBD2. This CDR3 contains 13 residues. V dropped 0 bases and J dropped 5; count of bases not matched to a gene: 0. The V gene's germline CDR1 is SGHVS and CDR2 FNYEAQ. The CDR3 sequence: CASSLARGDEQYF. In DNA, the CDR3 is TGTGCCAGCAGCTTAGCGCGGGGGGACGAGCAGTACTTC.

V and J are TRBV4-2 and TRBJ2-5; no clear D. The germline V gene has CDR1 LGHNA and CDR2 YNFKEQ. V was cut by 0 bases and J by 2 bases, with 4 bases left in between. CDR3 length: 13 residues. CDR3 sequence (DNA): TGTGCCAGCAGCCAAGATTGGCAAGAGACCCAGTACTTC. Protein product: CASSQDWQETQYF.

This clonotype has more than one count but fewer than ten. The V call is TRBV12-3 or TRBV12-4, the J call TRBJ1-2; the D gene is possibly TRBD1 (5 bases). Deletions cut 5 bases from V and 8 bases from J, with 15 bases between. This CDR3 is built from 13 residues. The CDR3 coding sequence is TGTGCCAGCAGTCCGGGACCCTCTAACGGCTACACCTTC. Translated: CASSPGPSNGYTF.

This clonotype was seen a handful of times. CDR3 DNA sequence: TGTGCCAGCAGTTACCGTAGGGCGGGAGTGTCCTACGAGCAGTACGTC. Amino acids: CASSYRRAGVSYEQYV. V usage is TRBV6-2 or TRBV6-3 and J usage is TRBJ2-7; 7 bases agree with TRBD2. Germline V gene data show CDR1 as MNHEY and CDR2 as SVGEGT. This CDR3 is built from 16 residues. The trim removed 2 bases at V and 1 base at J, leaving 8 bases unmatched.

The chain has TRBV9 and TRBJ2-6; D not certain. The V end lost 2 bases, the J end lost 0 bases, and 6 bases lay between the germline ends. Germline V gene sequence: CDR1 SGDLS, CDR2 YYNGEE. The CDR3 extends over 15 amino acids. The CDR3 sequence is CASSVSVSGANVLTF. DNA of the CDR3: TGTGCCAGCAGCGTTTCCGTCTCTGGGGCCAACGTCCTGACTTTC.

This clonotype has at least ten counts. V gene TRBV7-2 combines with J gene TRBJ2-2; no reliable D call. The V end lost 3 bases, the J end lost 0 bases, and 8 bases lay between the germline ends. This CDR3 has 15 amino acids. The germline V gene has CDR1 SGHTA and CDR2 FQGNSA. CDR3 sequence (DNA): TGTGCCAGCAGCTTTGGGTCGACGAACACCGGGGAGCTGTTTTTT. Translation: CASSFGSTNTGELFF. Drawing the rest from reference TRBV7-2 and TRBJ2-2, the complete variable domain is GAGVSQSPSNKVTEKGKDVELRCDPISGHTALYWYRQSLGQGLEFLIYFQGNSAPDKSGLPSDRFSAERTGGSVSTLTIQRTQQEDSAVYLCASSFGSTNTGELFFGEGSRLTVL.

The V and J genes are TRBV4-3 and TRBJ2-1; D assignment may be TRBD1 or TRBD2 (5 bases each). The germline gives CDR1 LGHNA, CDR2 YSLEER. Trimming cost V 0 bases and J 2 bases, with 14 bases left between them. CDR3 length: 17 amino acids. The CDR3 sequence: CASSQDPPGPAYNEQFF. For the CDR3, the DNA is TGCGCCAGCAGCCAAGATCCCCCGGGACCGGCCTACAATGAGCAGTTCTTC.

The count of this clonotype is one. A much larger clone is a single base away; this may be a read error. The chain couples TRBV7-2 to TRBJ2-7, with D unclear. CDR1 and CDR2 from the germline V gene are SGHTA and FQGNSA. The CDR3 contains 12 residues. CDR3 sequence (DNA): TGTGACAGCAGCTTTATTGGTTACGAGCAGTACTTC. Residues: CDSSFIGYEQYF.

The chain recombines TRBV6-1 with TRBJ2-7, with D unclear. Germline V lookup: CDR1 MNHNS, CDR2 SASEGT. V lost 6 bases to trimming and J lost 3 bases, with 9 bases between them. The CDR3 loop spans 12 amino acids. CDR3 coding DNA: TGTGCCAGCAGCCCGACTTGCTACGAGCAGTACGTC. This translates into CASSPTCYEQYV.

V is TRBV11-2 and J is TRBJ1-2, with D maybe TRBD1 (5 bases). V gave up 0 bases and J gave up 6 bases, with 14 bases separating them. Germline CDR1 SGHAT, CDR2 FQNNGV. The CDR3 is made up of 15 amino acids. The CDR3 sequence: CASSLDGAGVDGYTF. CDR3 nucleotide sequence: TGTGCCAGCAGCTTAGATGGGGCGGGGGTCGATGGCTACACCTTC.